This T cell receptor beta chain was identified in a study of CD8+ T cells in alopecia areata. About the research overall: The study gave tofacitinib for 6 to 18 months, then 6 months off drug. Points from the study as a whole: Normal scalp had lower clonality than lesional scalp, with alopecia totalis/universalis lesions showing this most strongly.

RNA, once extracted, was reverse transcribed into cDNA for use as the sequencing template. Here immunoSEQ multiplex PCR was the method, and the copy in TCRdb shows in-frame clones only, minus some. The table lists about 97,000 clones, roughly 41% of them singletons. A remark on this clone: Its antigen is unknown.

As part of sample collection, lesional scalp punch biopsies and peripheral blood were taken from alopecia areata patients. Sorting separated CD4+ and CD8+ T cells out of PBMCs. V dropped 6 bases and J dropped 5 bases, with 8 bases sitting between them. This CDR3 has 11 residues. Germline-derived CDR1 and CDR2 are DFQATT and SNEGSKA (reference sequence). The sequence derives from a human donor with alopecia areata. This chain joins TRBV20-1 and TRBJ2-1; D is possibly TRBD2 (5 bases). Sequencing was performed on CD4+ T cells sorted from blood. The CDR3 loop is CSAWRNNEQFF. The CDR3 bases are TGCAGTGCGTGGAGGAACAATGAGCAGTTCTTC.